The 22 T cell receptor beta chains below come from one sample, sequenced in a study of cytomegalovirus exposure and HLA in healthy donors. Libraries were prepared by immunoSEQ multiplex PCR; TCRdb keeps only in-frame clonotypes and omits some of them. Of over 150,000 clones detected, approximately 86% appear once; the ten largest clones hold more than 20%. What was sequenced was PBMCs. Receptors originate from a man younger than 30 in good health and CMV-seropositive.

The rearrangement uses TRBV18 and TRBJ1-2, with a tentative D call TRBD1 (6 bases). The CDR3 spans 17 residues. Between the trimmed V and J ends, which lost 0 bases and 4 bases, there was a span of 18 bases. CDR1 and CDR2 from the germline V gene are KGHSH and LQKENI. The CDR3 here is CASSPPRRGAQTYGYTF. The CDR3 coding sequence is TGTGCCAGCTCACCACCGAGGCGGGGGGCTCAAACCTATGGCTACACCTTC.

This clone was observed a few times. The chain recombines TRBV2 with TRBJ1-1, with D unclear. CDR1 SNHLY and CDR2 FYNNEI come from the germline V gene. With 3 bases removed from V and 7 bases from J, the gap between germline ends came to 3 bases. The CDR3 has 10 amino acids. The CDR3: CASSDSEAFF. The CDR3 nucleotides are TGTGCCAGCAGTGACAGTGAAGCTTTCTTT.

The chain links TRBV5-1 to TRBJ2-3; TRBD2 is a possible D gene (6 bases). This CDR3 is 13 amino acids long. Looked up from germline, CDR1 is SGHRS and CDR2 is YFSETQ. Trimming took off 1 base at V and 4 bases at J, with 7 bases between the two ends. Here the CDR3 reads CASSLWGADTQYF. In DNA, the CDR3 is TGCGCCAGCAGCTTGTGGGGGGCAGATACGCAGTATTTT. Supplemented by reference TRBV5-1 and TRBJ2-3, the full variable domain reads KAGVTQTPRYLIKTRGQQVTLSCSPISGHRSVSWYQQTPGQGLQFLFEYFSETQRNKGNFPGRFSGRQFSNSRSEMNVSTLELGDSALYLCASSLWGADTQYFGPGTRLTVL.

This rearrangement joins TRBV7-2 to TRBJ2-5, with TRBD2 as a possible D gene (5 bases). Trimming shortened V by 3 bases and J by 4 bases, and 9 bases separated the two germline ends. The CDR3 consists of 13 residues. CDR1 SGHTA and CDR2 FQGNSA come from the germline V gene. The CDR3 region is CASSFREGETQYF. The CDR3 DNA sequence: TGTGCCAGCAGCTTTAGAGAGGGAGAGACCCAGTACTTC.

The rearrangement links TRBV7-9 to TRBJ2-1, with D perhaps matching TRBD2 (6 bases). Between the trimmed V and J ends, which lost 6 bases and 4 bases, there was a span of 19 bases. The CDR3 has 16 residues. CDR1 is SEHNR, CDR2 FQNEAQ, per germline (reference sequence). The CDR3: CASSLSPGLRYNEQFF. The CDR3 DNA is TGTGCCAGCAGTCTTTCTCCGGGACTGAGATACAATGAGCAGTTCTTC.

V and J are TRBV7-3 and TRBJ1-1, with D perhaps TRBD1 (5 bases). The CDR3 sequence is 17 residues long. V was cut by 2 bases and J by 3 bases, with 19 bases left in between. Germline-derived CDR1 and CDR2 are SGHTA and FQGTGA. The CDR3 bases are TGTGCCAGCAGCTTAGTTGTTTCGGCAGGGAAAGACACTGAAGCTTTCTTT. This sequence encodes CASSLVVSAGKDTEAFF.

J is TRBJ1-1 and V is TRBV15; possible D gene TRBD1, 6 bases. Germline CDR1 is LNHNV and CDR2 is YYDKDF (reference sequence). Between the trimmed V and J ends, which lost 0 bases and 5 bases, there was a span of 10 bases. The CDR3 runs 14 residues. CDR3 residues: CATSREGAGTEAFF. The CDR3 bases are TGTGCCACCAGCAGAGAGGGGGCTGGAACTGAAGCTTTCTTT.

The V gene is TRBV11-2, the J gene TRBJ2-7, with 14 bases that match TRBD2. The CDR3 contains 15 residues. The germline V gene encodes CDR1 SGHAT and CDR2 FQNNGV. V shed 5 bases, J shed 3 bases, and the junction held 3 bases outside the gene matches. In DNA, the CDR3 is TGTGCCAGCAGCGTCGGACTAGCGGGAGGCTACGAGCAGTACTTC. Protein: CASSVGLAGGYEQYF.

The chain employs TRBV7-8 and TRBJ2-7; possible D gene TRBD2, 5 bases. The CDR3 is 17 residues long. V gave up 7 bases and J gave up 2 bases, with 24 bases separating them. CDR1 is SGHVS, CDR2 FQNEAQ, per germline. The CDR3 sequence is CASNYRGAGPSTYEQYF. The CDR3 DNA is TGTGCCAGCAACTATCGTGGCGCGGGTCCGTCTACCTACGAGCAGTACTTC.

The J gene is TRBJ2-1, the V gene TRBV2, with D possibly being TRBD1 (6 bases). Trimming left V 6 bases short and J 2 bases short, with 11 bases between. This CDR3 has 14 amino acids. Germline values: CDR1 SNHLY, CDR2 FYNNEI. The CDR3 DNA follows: TGTGCCAGCAGCGGACAGAGAACCTACAATGAGCAGTTCTTC. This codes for CASSGQRTYNEQFF.

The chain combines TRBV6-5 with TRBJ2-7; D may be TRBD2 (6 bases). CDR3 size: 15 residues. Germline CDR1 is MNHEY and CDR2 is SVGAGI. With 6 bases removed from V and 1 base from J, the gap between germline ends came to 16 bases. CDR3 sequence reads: CASRYGGTQSYEQYF. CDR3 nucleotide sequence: TGTGCCAGCAGGTACGGCGGGACGCAATCCTACGAGCAGTACTTC.

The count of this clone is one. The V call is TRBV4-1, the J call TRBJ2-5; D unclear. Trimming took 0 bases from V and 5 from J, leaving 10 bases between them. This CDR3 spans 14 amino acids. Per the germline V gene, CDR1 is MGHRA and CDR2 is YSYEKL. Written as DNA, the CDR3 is TGCGCCAGCAGCCAAGATTACGGGTGGGAGACCCAGTACTTC. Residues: CASSQDYGWETQYF.

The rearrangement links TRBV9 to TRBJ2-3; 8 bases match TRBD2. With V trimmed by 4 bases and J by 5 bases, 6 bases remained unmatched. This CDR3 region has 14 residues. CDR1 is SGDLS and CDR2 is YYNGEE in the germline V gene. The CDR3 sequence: CASSPGGAVDTQYF. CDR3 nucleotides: TGTGCCAGCAGCCCCGGGGGGGCCGTAGATACGCAGTATTTT.

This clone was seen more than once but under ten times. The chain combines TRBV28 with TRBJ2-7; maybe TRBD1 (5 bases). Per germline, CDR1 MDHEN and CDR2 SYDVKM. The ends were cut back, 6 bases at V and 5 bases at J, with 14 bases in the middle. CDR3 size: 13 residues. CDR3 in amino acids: CASRTGHQDEQYF. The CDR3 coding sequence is TGTGCCAGCAGAACAGGCCACCAGGACGAGCAGTACTTC.

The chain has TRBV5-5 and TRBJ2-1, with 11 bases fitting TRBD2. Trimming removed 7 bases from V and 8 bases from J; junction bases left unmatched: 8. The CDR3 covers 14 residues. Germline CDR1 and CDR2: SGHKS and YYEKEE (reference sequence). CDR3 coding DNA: TGTGCCAGCCGTGTAGCGGGAGGGCCCTATGAGCAGTTCTTC. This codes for CASRVAGGPYEQFF.

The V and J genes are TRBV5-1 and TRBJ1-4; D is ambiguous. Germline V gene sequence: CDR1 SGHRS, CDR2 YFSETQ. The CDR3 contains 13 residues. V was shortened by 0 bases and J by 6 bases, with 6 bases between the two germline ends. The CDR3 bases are TGCGCCAGCAGCTTGGAACGGTATGAAAAACTGTTTTTT. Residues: CASSLERYEKLFF. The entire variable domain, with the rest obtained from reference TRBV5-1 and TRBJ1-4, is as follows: KAGVTQTPRYLIKTRGQQVTLSCSPISGHRSVSWYQQTPGQGLQFLFEYFSETQRNKGNFPGRFSGRQFSNSRSEMNVSTLELGDSALYLCASSLERYEKLFFGSGTQLSVL.

The CDR3 bases are TGTGCCAGCAATCAAATGAACAGGGGTGAGCAGTTCTTC. Protein product: CASNQMNRGEQFF. V gene TRBV27 combines with J gene TRBJ2-1, with TRBD1 matching 7 bases. In germline, CDR1 is MNHEY, CDR2 SMNVEV (reference sequence). V lost 7 bases and J lost 9; bases outside the gene matches: 9. The CDR3 contains 13 residues.

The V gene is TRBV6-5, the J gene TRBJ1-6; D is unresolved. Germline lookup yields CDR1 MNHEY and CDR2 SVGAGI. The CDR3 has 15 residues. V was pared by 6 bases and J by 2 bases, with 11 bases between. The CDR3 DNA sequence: TGTGCCAGCAGATCGGAGTCTACCTATAATTCACCCCTCCACTTT. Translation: CASRSESTYNSPLHF.

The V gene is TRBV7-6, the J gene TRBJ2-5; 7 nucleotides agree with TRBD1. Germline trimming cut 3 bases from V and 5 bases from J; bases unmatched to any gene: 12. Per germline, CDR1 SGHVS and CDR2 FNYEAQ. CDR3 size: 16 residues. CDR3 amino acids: CASSFGTGGQEETQYF. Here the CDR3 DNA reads TGTGCCAGCAGCTTTGGTACAGGAGGACAGGAGGAGACCCAGTACTTC.

CDR3 bases: TGTGCCAGCAGCTCCCGGGACAGGGGGCAAAACGAGCAGTACTTC. Encoded protein: CASSSRDRGQNEQYF. The chain couples TRBV7-2 to TRBJ2-7; 12 positions agree with TRBD1. After removal of 4 bases from V and 5 bases from J, the junction contained 6 bases not matched to a gene. The germline gives CDR1 SGHTA, CDR2 FQGNSA. The CDR3 is 15 amino acids.

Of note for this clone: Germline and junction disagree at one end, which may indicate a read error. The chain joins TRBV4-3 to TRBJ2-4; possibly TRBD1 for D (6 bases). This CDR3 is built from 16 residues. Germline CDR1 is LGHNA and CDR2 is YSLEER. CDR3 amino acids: CASSQDSGQRPTRLAF. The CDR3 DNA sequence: TGCGCCAGCAGCCAAGACTCCGGACAGAGGCCAACTCGGCTTGCCTTC.

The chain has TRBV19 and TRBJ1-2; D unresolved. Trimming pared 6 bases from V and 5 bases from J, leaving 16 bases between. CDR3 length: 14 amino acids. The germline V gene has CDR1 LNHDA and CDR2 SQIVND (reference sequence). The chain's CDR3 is CASREGSQPYGYTF. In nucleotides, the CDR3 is TGTGCCAGTAGAGAGGGCAGCCAGCCATATGGCTACACCTTC. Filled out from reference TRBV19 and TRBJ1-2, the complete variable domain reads DGGITQSPKYLFRKEGQNVTLSCEQNLNHDAMYWYRQDPGQGLRLIYYSQIVNDFQKGDIAEGYSVSREKKESFPLTVTSAQKNPTAFYLCASREGSQPYGYTFGSGTRLTVV.